Listed below are T cell receptor beta chains from one sample, sequenced in a study of shared clonotypes between healthy human individuals. TCRdb's table, derived via immunoSEQ multiplex PCR, lists solely in-frame clones and lacks some. Counted here are hundreds of thousands of clones, less than 96% occurring once; the ten biggest clones make up 0.06%. Sequencing used naive CD4+ T cells sorted from blood. Receptor source: a woman in her 30s in good health. Each CDR3 is given with its conserved first and last residue. The order of the fields is clone size, V gene, J gene, D gene, CDR3 DNA, CDR3 protein. A D gene is named only where the DNA matches it firmly. Where a row states a size, it is once, few, many or the class of an expanded clone; other rows omit it.

clone_size: .
v_call: TRBV28
j_call: TRBJ1-4
d_call: .
cdr3_nt: TGTGCCAGCAGTTTTTCAGCTACTAATGAAAAACTGTTTTTT
cdr3_aa: CASSFSATNEKLFF

clone_size: .
v_call: TRBV5-1
j_call: TRBJ2-3
d_call: .
cdr3_nt: TGCGCCAGCAGCTTGGAGGGGGATACGCAGTATTTT
cdr3_aa: CASSLEGDTQYF

clone_size: .
v_call: TRBV27
j_call: TRBJ1-6
d_call: .
cdr3_nt: TGTGCCAGCAGGTTCGACAGACTAAATAATTCACCCCTCCACTTT
cdr3_aa: CASRFDRLNNSPLHF

clone_size: .
v_call: TRBV11-2
j_call: TRBJ2-1
d_call: .
cdr3_nt: TGTGCCAGCAGCTTAGCTCCCCTAGCTCTCGGCTACAATGAGCAGTTCTTC
cdr3_aa: CASSLAPLALGYNEQFF

clone_size: .
v_call: TRBV10-3
j_call: TRBJ2-3
d_call: .
cdr3_nt: TGTGCCATCAGTGGGGCTGGGGCAGATACGCAGTATTTT
cdr3_aa: CAISGAGADTQYF

clone_size: .
v_call: TRBV5-1
j_call: TRBJ1-1
d_call: TRBD1
cdr3_nt: TGCGCCAGCACCACGAGGACAGGAGGAACTGAAGCTTTCTTT
cdr3_aa: CASTTRTGGTEAFF

clone_size: .
v_call: TRBV28
j_call: TRBJ1-1
d_call: TRBD1
cdr3_nt: TGTGCCAGCAAGCATCCTGGGACAGGGGGGGGAAAAGCTTTCTTT
cdr3_aa: CASKHPGTGGGKAFF

clone_size: .
v_call: TRBV7-2
j_call: TRBJ2-3
d_call: .
cdr3_nt: TGTGCCAGCAGCCAGGGGAGGTATACGCAGTATTTT
cdr3_aa: CASSQGRYTQYF

clone_size: .
v_call: TRBV5-5
j_call: TRBJ1-2
d_call: .
cdr3_nt: TGTGCCAGCACCGCGGGGGGCCACTATGGCTACACCTTC
cdr3_aa: CASTAGGHYGYTF

clone_size: .
v_call: TRBV7-9
j_call: TRBJ2-1
d_call: .
cdr3_nt: TGTGCCAGCAGACCTAGGGGCTCCTACAATGAGCAGTTCTTC
cdr3_aa: CASRPRGSYNEQFF

clone_size: .
v_call: TRBV2
j_call: TRBJ1-5
d_call: .
cdr3_nt: TGTGCCAGCAGTGAAATCGGCGGTTTTTCGGAACCCCAGCATTTT
cdr3_aa: CASSEIGGFSEPQHF

clone_size: .
v_call: TRBV4-1
j_call: TRBJ2-7
d_call: .
cdr3_nt: TGCGCCAGCAGCCAAGTGGGGGGAGTTGGCGAGCAGTACTTC
cdr3_aa: CASSQVGGVGEQYF

clone_size: .
v_call: TRBV28
j_call: TRBJ1-2
d_call: .
cdr3_nt: TGTGCCAGCAGTTCTGGAGATAACTATGGCTACACCTTC
cdr3_aa: CASSSGDNYGYTF

clone_size: .
v_call: TRBV7-8
j_call: TRBJ2-7
d_call: TRBD2
cdr3_nt: TGTGCCAGCAGCTCGCGGGAGGGCCTCTCCTACGAGCAGTACTTC
cdr3_aa: CASSSREGLSYEQYF

clone_size: .
v_call: TRBV15
j_call: TRBJ2-7
d_call: .
cdr3_nt: TGTGCCACCAGCAGAGATCACGGGCAGGGGAGGGGCGAGCAGTACTTC
cdr3_aa: CATSRDHGQGRGEQYF

clone_size: .
v_call: TRBV18
j_call: TRBJ2-7
d_call: .
cdr3_nt: TGTGCCAGCTCACTATCCGGGCCCTCCTACGAGCAGTACTTC
cdr3_aa: CASSLSGPSYEQYF

clone_size: .
v_call: TRBV28
j_call: TRBJ2-7
d_call: .
cdr3_nt: TGTGCCAGCAGTCTAGATACCAGGGGGGTTATTGACGAGCAGTACTTC
cdr3_aa: CASSLDTRGVIDEQYF

clone_size: .
v_call: TRBV28
j_call: TRBJ2-7
d_call: .
cdr3_nt: TGTGCCAGCAGTGAGGAACAGCTCTACGAGCAGTACTTC
cdr3_aa: CASSEEQLYEQYF

clone_size: once
v_call: TRBV15
j_call: TRBJ1-5
d_call: .
cdr3_nt: TGTGCCACCAGCAGAGATCTGAACCCGCCCCAGCATTTT
cdr3_aa: CATSRDLNPPQHF

clone_size: .
v_call: TRBV28
j_call: TRBJ2-7
d_call: .
cdr3_nt: TGTGCCAGCAGTTTATTTGTCGGGGACTACGAGCAGTACTTC
cdr3_aa: CASSLFVGDYEQYF

clone_size: .
v_call: TRBV5-6
j_call: TRBJ2-5
d_call: TRBD2
cdr3_nt: TGTGCCAGCAGCGAGACTAGCGGGGGAGAGACCCAGTACTTC
cdr3_aa: CASSETSGGETQYF

clone_size: .
v_call: TRBV11-2
j_call: TRBJ2-7
d_call: TRBD2
cdr3_nt: TGTGCCAGCAGCTCCCCCACTAGCGGGAGGGTCAACGAGCAGTACTTC
cdr3_aa: CASSSPTSGRVNEQYF

clone_size: .
v_call: TRBV2
j_call: TRBJ2-5
d_call: TRBD1
cdr3_nt: TGTGCCAGGGAAGCAGGGGGTGCGGGGACCCAGTACTTC
cdr3_aa: CAREAGGAGTQYF

clone_size: .
v_call: TRBV19
j_call: TRBJ2-1
d_call: .
cdr3_nt: TGTGCCAGTAGTATGCCTAAGCTCAATGAGCAGTTCTTC
cdr3_aa: CASSMPKLNEQFF

clone_size: .
v_call: TRBV21-1
j_call: TRBJ2-2
d_call: .
cdr3_nt: TGTGCCAGCAGCAAAGCGGGGACAGGGGGCCCCGGGGAGCTGTTTTTT
cdr3_aa: CASSKAGTGGPGELFF

clone_size: .
v_call: TRBV6-5
j_call: TRBJ1-1
d_call: .
cdr3_nt: TGTGCCAGCACCAAAGTGGGGAGCACTGAAGCTTTCTTT
cdr3_aa: CASTKVGSTEAFF

clone_size: once
v_call: TRBV19
j_call: TRBJ2-7
d_call: .
cdr3_nt: TGTGCCAGTAGTATAAAAAAAGGGGGGATCTACGAGCAGTACTTC
cdr3_aa: CASSIKKGGIYEQYF

clone_size: .
v_call: TRBV2
j_call: TRBJ2-1
d_call: TRBD1
cdr3_nt: TGTGCCAGCAGTGTACAGGGGGCGGGGAGGAATGAGCAGTTCTTC
cdr3_aa: CASSVQGAGRNEQFF

clone_size: .
v_call: TRBV6-5
j_call: TRBJ2-1
d_call: TRBD2
cdr3_nt: TGTGCCAGCAGTTCCACCCTTCGGGCGGGAGGTCTTGAGCAGTTCTTC
cdr3_aa: CASSSTLRAGGLEQFF

clone_size: .
v_call: TRBV20-1
j_call: TRBJ2-7
d_call: .
cdr3_nt: TGCAGTGCCGCCCGGGGCTACGAGCAGTACTTC
cdr3_aa: CSAARGYEQYF

clone_size: .
v_call: TRBV19
j_call: TRBJ1-6
d_call: .
cdr3_nt: TGTGCCACCCGATCCCAGGGGACTTATAATTCACCCCTCCACTTT
cdr3_aa: CATRSQGTYNSPLHF

clone_size: .
v_call: TRBV27
j_call: TRBJ2-1
d_call: .
cdr3_nt: TGTGCCAGCAGTCCAGGTCAGGATGAGCAGTTCTTC
cdr3_aa: CASSPGQDEQFF

clone_size: .
v_call: TRBV18
j_call: TRBJ2-7
d_call: TRBD1
cdr3_nt: TGTGCCAGCTCACGGGGACAGGGTGTGGTCGAGCAGTACTTC
cdr3_aa: CASSRGQGVVEQYF

clone_size: .
v_call: TRBV19
j_call: TRBJ2-7
d_call: .
cdr3_nt: TGTGCCAGTAGTAGGGCAGGGACCTACGAGCAGTACTTC
cdr3_aa: CASSRAGTYEQYF

clone_size: .
v_call: TRBV11-2
j_call: TRBJ2-5
d_call: TRBD2
cdr3_nt: TGTGCCAGCAGCTTGAGGCTAGCGGGAGGGGAGACCCAGTACTTC
cdr3_aa: CASSLRLAGGETQYF

clone_size: .
v_call: TRBV29-1
j_call: TRBJ2-1
d_call: .
cdr3_nt: TGCAGCGTTGGGGAAGGCAGTGCCTACAATGAGCAGTTCTTC
cdr3_aa: CSVGEGSAYNEQFF

clone_size: .
v_call: TRBV19
j_call: TRBJ2-5
d_call: .
cdr3_nt: TGTGCCAGTAGTATAGTTCCCAACCCGGGGGAGACCCAGTACTTC
cdr3_aa: CASSIVPNPGETQYF

clone_size: .
v_call: TRBV7-9
j_call: TRBJ1-1
d_call: .
cdr3_nt: TGTGCCAGCAGCTCGGGGGTTTCTGAAGCTTTCTTT
cdr3_aa: CASSSGVSEAFF

clone_size: .
v_call: TRBV27
j_call: TRBJ2-6
d_call: .
cdr3_nt: TGTGCCAGCAGTCCTCTTGGGTCTGGGGCCAACGTCCTGACTTTC
cdr3_aa: CASSPLGSGANVLTF

clone_size: .
v_call: TRBV11-2
j_call: TRBJ2-1
d_call: TRBD2
cdr3_nt: TGTGCCAGCAGCGGAAGACTAGCGGGAGGGCCCGGGAATGAGCAGTTCTTC
cdr3_aa: CASSGRLAGGPGNEQFF

clone_size: .
v_call: TRBV7-9
j_call: TRBJ1-1
d_call: TRBD1
cdr3_nt: TGTGCCAGCAGCCAAGACAGGGAGGGGACTGAAGCTTTCTTT
cdr3_aa: CASSQDREGTEAFF

clone_size: .
v_call: TRBV7-9
j_call: TRBJ2-7
d_call: .
cdr3_nt: TGTGCCAGCAGCTTAGCGCCCGCCGGGTTGATCTACGAGCAGTACTTC
cdr3_aa: CASSLAPAGLIYEQYF

clone_size: .
v_call: TRBV6-4
j_call: TRBJ2-5
d_call: .
cdr3_nt: TGTGCCAGCAGTCAAGACTCTCAAGAGACCCAGTACTTC
cdr3_aa: CASSQDSQETQYF

clone_size: .
v_call: TRBV7-8
j_call: TRBJ2-1
d_call: TRBD1
cdr3_nt: TGTGCCAGCAGTCGCCAGGGGGCTGAAGTCTACAATGAGCAGTTCTTC
cdr3_aa: CASSRQGAEVYNEQFF

clone_size: .
v_call: TRBV19
j_call: TRBJ1-1
d_call: .
cdr3_nt: TGTGCCAGTAGTATGGGCGATTTGCGGTCGGCTGAAGCTTTCTTT
cdr3_aa: CASSMGDLRSAEAFF

clone_size: .
v_call: TRBV15
j_call: TRBJ2-7
d_call: .
cdr3_nt: TGTGCCACCAGCAGAGATCTCGTCCACACGGGGCAGTACTTC
cdr3_aa: CATSRDLVHTGQYF

clone_size: .
v_call: TRBV27
j_call: TRBJ1-4
d_call: TRBD1
cdr3_nt: TGTGCCAGCAGTTTAGGTTTAGGAGGGGGCGGGGAAAAACTGTTTTTT
cdr3_aa: CASSLGLGGGGEKLFF

clone_size: .
v_call: TRBV25-1
j_call: TRBJ1-2
d_call: .
cdr3_nt: TGTGCCAGCAGTAGCACTCTCCGAAATGACTATGGCTACACCTTC
cdr3_aa: CASSSTLRNDYGYTF

clone_size: .
v_call: TRBV5-1
j_call: TRBJ2-1
d_call: TRBD1
cdr3_nt: TGCGCCAGCAGCTCGGGACAGGGTCTAAGAAATGAGCAGTTCTTC
cdr3_aa: CASSSGQGLRNEQFF

clone_size: .
v_call: TRBV19
j_call: TRBJ2-2
d_call: TRBD1
cdr3_nt: TGTGCCAGTAGTATAGTGGGACAGGGGGCCCGAAGTACCGGGGAGCTGTTTTTT
cdr3_aa: CASSIVGQGARSTGELFF